This T cell receptor (beta chain) was retrieved from a study of blood T cell repertoires in COVID-19. Study-wide background: Samples of COVID-19 (acute and convalescent) were obtained from the United States, Italy and Spain. PBMCs, B-cell-depleted T cells, or T cells were the source of the cDNA or gDNA that made up the material.

Clones were read by immunoSEQ multiplex PCR, and TCRdb kept only the in-frame ones, dropping some. This sample has approximately 250,000 clones, with approximately 90% found just once. This CDR3 comprises 12 residues. In germline, CDR1 is LNHDA, CDR2 SQIVND (reference sequence). V lost 8 bases to trimming and J lost 1 base, with 8 bases between them. This sequence originates from a woman aged 55-70 years in a cohort exposed to, infected with or recovered from COVID-19 (not recorded which). The sequenced sample was PBMCs or T cells enriched from blood (not recorded which). V and J are TRBV19 and TRBJ1-1; D is unresolved. CDR3 protein: CASRSGNTEAFF. In DNA form, the CDR3 reads TGTGCCAGTCGGTCAGGGAACACTGAAGCTTTCTTT. Full variable domain (remainder filled in from reference TRBV19 and TRBJ1-1): DGGITQSPKYLFRKEGQNVTLSCEQNLNHDAMYWYRQDPGQGLRLIYYSQIVNDFQKGDIAEGYSVSREKKESFPLTVTSAQKNPTAFYLCASRSGNTEAFFGQGTRLTVV.